The 21 T cell receptor beta chains below all came from one sample that was sequenced in a study of graft-versus-host responses after intestinal transplantation. Repertoires were generated with immunoSEQ multiplex PCR, while TCRdb's copy carries only in-frame clones and drops some. The table shows about 47,000 clones, with approximately 96% occurring only once. Their specific antigens are unknown. The material was unstimulated CD8+ T cells sorted from spleen or lymph node cells, obtained before transplant. The receptors shown here come from a human donor who was the organ donor for an intestinal transplant.

The J gene is TRBJ1-4, the V gene TRBV19; D uncertain. The length of the CDR3 is 19 residues. Trimming took off 1 base at V and 0 bases at J, with 18 bases between the two ends. Germline V gives CDR1 LNHDA, CDR2 SQIVND (reference sequence). Written as DNA, the CDR3 is TGTGCCAGTAGTATAGCTGAGGTTGGAGAGTTTGCAACTAATGAAAAACTGTTTTTT. This sequence encodes CASSIAEVGEFATNEKLFF.

The rearrangement joins TRBV7-3 to TRBJ2-3; TRBD2 aligns across 11 bases. CDR3 length: 15 residues. Trimming took 3 bases from V and 3 from J; bases not matched to a gene: 2. Germline-derived CDR1 and CDR2 are SGHTA and FQGTGA. This CDR3 reads CASSFTSGGTDTQYF. DNA for the CDR3: TGTGCCAGCAGCTTCACTAGCGGGGGTACAGATACGCAGTATTTT.

This rearrangement joins TRBV15 to TRBJ1-5; D gene unclear. Germline V gene data show CDR1 as LNHNV and CDR2 as YYDKDF (reference sequence). Trimming removed 1 base from V and 4 bases from J, with 5 bases in between. CDR3 length: 13 residues. CDR3 loop: CATSRGSNQPQHF. The CDR3, as DNA: TGTGCCACCAGCAGAGGATCTAATCAGCCCCAGCATTTT.

This chain uses TRBV14 with TRBJ1-1, with TRBD1 as a possible D gene (6 bases). The length of the CDR3 is 16 residues. V dropped 3 bases and J dropped 1 base, with 15 bases sitting between them. CDR1 and CDR2 (germline): SGHDN, FVKESK. Here the CDR3 reads CASSQRGGGKNTEAFF. In DNA form, the CDR3 reads TGTGCCAGCAGCCAGCGGGGAGGGGGGAAGAACACTGAAGCTTTCTTT. Supplemented by reference TRBV14 and TRBJ1-1, the full variable domain reads EAGVTQFPSHSVIEKGQTVTLRCDPISGHDNLYWYRRVMGKEIKFLLHFVKESKQDESGMPNNRFLAERTGGTYSTLKVQPAELEDSGVYFCASSQRGGGKNTEAFFGQGTRLTVV.

V is TRBV27 and J is TRBJ2-1; TRBD2 agrees at 10 bases. The length of the CDR3 is 14 residues. Germline V gives CDR1 MNHEY, CDR2 SMNVEV (reference sequence). Trimming took 3 bases from V and 8 from J; bases not matched to a gene: 4. CDR3 loop: CASSFLAGADEQFF. CDR3 coding DNA: TGTGCCAGCAGTTTTCTAGCGGGGGCCGATGAGCAGTTCTTC.

The chain links TRBV9 to TRBJ1-1, with D possibly being TRBD1 (6 bases). This CDR3 is 13 amino acids long. CDR1 is SGDLS and CDR2 is YYNGEE in the germline V gene. V was cut by 7 bases and J by 3 bases, with 13 bases left in between. CDR3 region: CASSEGGYTEAFF. CDR3 nucleotide sequence: TGTGCCAGCTCAGAGGGGGGGTACACTGAAGCTTTCTTT.

The chain has TRBV11-3 and TRBJ2-3; D tentatively reads TRBD1 or TRBD2 (5 bases each). This CDR3 is 14 amino acids long. Germline CDR1 reads SGHNT; CDR2 reads YENEEA. The V end was cut by 6 bases, the J end by 2 bases, with 12 bases between. CDR3: CASSKGSTTDTQYF. CDR3 DNA sequence: TGTGCCAGCAGTAAGGGGAGTACCACAGATACGCAGTATTTT.

Note on this clone: Its ends do not fully match the called genes, so a read error is possible. Distinct nucleotide sequences in the sample also encode this CDR3. This chain connects TRBV9 to TRBJ1-2; D is perhaps TRBD1 (5 bases). In germline, CDR1 is SGDLS, CDR2 YYNGEE. The CDR3 has 13 amino acids. The CDR3 sequence is CASSVTGYYGYTF. The CDR3 DNA follows: TGTGCCAGCAGCGTAACAGGATACTATGGCTACACCTTT.

This chain uses TRBV7-9 with TRBJ1-2; D gene unclear. V was pared by 1 base and J by 4 bases, with 13 bases between. The CDR3 loop spans 15 amino acids. Germline values: CDR1 SEHNR, CDR2 FQNEAQ (reference sequence). The CDR3 nucleotides are TGTGCCAGCAGCTTAGAACTCGGGGAAGGCTATGGCTACACCTTC. It encodes CASSLELGEGYGYTF.

The CDR3 loop is CASSPGLAGGPDTQYF. CDR3 in DNA: TGTGCCAGCAGCCCGGGACTAGCGGGGGGGCCAGATACGCAGTATTTT. This rearrangement joins TRBV28 to TRBJ2-3, with 16 bases matching TRBD2. The CDR3 sequence is 16 residues long. CDR1 and CDR2 from the germline V gene are MDHEN and SYDVKM. Trimming at V came to 6 bases and at J to 4 bases, leaving 4 bases not matched to a gene.

This chain connects TRBV4-1 to TRBJ1-1, with D perhaps TRBD1 (5 bases). Per the germline V gene, CDR1 is MGHRA and CDR2 is YSYEKL. This CDR3 is built from 15 residues. V shed 2 bases and J shed 1 base, with 11 bases lying between them. CDR3 protein: CASSQQAGTNTEAFF. The DNA for the CDR3 is TGCGCCAGCAGCCAACAGGCAGGGACGAACACTGAAGCTTTCTTT.

This clone was observed a few times. The chain couples TRBV2 to TRBJ2-7, with D uncertain. The V gene's germline CDR1 is SNHLY and CDR2 FYNNEI. Trimming took off 7 bases at V and 3 bases at J, with 13 bases between the two ends. The CDR3 is made up of 13 amino acids. DNA for the CDR3: TGTGCCAGCATCGGTAGTCCTGACTACGAGCAGTACTTC. Its translation is CASIGSPDYEQYF.

This chain connects TRBV4-2 to TRBJ1-5, with D uncertain. The CDR3 runs to 16 residues. V lost 1 base, J lost 7 bases, and 17 bases lay in between. Germline V gene lookup returns CDR1 LGHNA and CDR2 YNFKEQ. CDR3 amino acids: CASSQGFEGGEQPQHF. The CDR3 DNA follows: TGTGCCAGCAGCCAAGGGTTTGAAGGCGGAGAACAGCCCCAGCATTTT.

The chain employs TRBV9 and TRBJ1-3; 8 positions match TRBD1. After removal of 0 bases from V and 0 bases from J, the junction contained 5 bases not matched to a gene. Germline V CDR1 and CDR2: SGDLS, YYNGEE. This CDR3 contains 17 residues. This CDR3 reads CASSVGSGTGSGNTIYF. CDR3 nucleotide sequence: TGTGCCAGCAGCGTAGGGAGTGGGACAGGCTCTGGAAACACCATATATTTT.

The J gene is TRBJ2-7, the V gene TRBV10-1; weak D call: TRBD2 (5 bases). The CDR3 covers 14 residues. Trimming pared 3 bases from V and 6 bases from J, leaving 15 bases between. CDR1 WNHNN and CDR2 SYGVQD come from the germline V gene (reference sequence). CDR3 amino acids: CASSDRGDRAEQYF. CDR3 coding DNA: TGCGCCAGCAGTGATCGGGGTGACCGGGCCGAGCAGTACTTC.

The chain joins TRBV9 to TRBJ2-1, with TRBD1 identical over 7 bases. Germline CDR1 SGDLS, CDR2 YYNGEE. The V segment lost 0 bases and the J segment 5 bases; nucleotides outside the gene matches: 2. The CDR3 has 14 amino acids. The CDR3 DNA is TGTGCCAGCAGCGTAGGGGGACAGAACAATGAGCAGTTCTTC. Translating it yields CASSVGGQNNEQFF.

This clone appeared a single time. The rearrangement uses TRBV29-1 and TRBJ2-1; 9 bases map to TRBD2. The junction had 2 bases not matched to a gene; V was cut back by 0 bases and J by 2 bases. This CDR3 region has 15 residues. Germline V gives CDR1 SQVTM, CDR2 ANQGSEA. The CDR3 is CSVEDRGGAYNEQFF. In nucleotides, the CDR3 is TGCAGCGTTGAAGATCGCGGGGGGGCCTACAATGAGCAGTTCTTC.

This chain connects TRBV4-1 to TRBJ2-7, with TRBD1 as a possible D gene (6 bases). CDR3 length: 15 amino acids. Germline V gives CDR1 MGHRA, CDR2 YSYEKL. Trimming cost V 1 base and J 2 bases, with 12 bases left between them. CDR3 nucleotides: TGCGCCAGCAGCCAAGCCCACAGGGAGCCCTACGAGCAGTACTTC. Protein sequence: CASSQAHREPYEQYF.

The rearrangement joins TRBV28 to TRBJ1-5; the D is unclear. Germline loops: CDR1 MDHEN, CDR2 SYDVKM. The CDR3 extends over 15 amino acids. With 9 bases removed from V and 3 bases from J, the gap between germline ends came to 18 bases. The CDR3 coding sequence is TGTGCCAGTACTCTCGGGAAGCGGGCCAATCAGCCCCAGCATTTT. It is translated as CASTLGKRANQPQHF.

This clone was observed once. The V gene is TRBV5-8, the J gene TRBJ2-7, with 8 bases that match TRBD1. This CDR3 has 15 amino acids. Germline CDR1 is SGHTS and CDR2 is YDEGEE. V shed 0 bases, J shed 9 bases, and the junction held 11 bases outside the gene matches. The CDR3 nucleotides are TGTGCCAGCAGCTTGGGCCAGGGGGCCTCAGACGTGCAGTACTTC. Translation: CASSLGQGASDVQYF.

The V call is TRBV9, the J call TRBJ2-1; 7 nucleotides agree with TRBD2. Germline trimming cut 4 bases from V and 8 bases from J; bases unmatched to any gene: 9. From germline, CDR1 is SGDLS and CDR2 YYNGEE. CDR3 length: 14 residues. The CDR3 reads CASSPSGTTDEQFF. The CDR3, as DNA: TGTGCCAGCAGCCCCTCGGGGACTACTGATGAGCAGTTCTTC. The full variable domain, in which reference TRBV9 and TRBJ2-1 provide the parts outside the CDR3, is DSGVTQTPKHLITATGQRVTLRCSPRSGDLSVYWYQQSLDQGLQFLIQYYNGEERAKGNILERFSAQQFPDLHSELNLSSLELGDSALYFCASSPSGTTDEQFFGPGTRLTVL.